A few counts support the clone carrying this T cell receptor beta chain. Its matching antigen is unknown. Germline V gene lookup returns CDR1 MGHRA and CDR2 YSYEKL. The CDR3 is made up of 16 amino acids. V lost 2 bases and J 0 bases, leaving 10 bases between the germline ends. As the sequencing template, cDNA was produced by extracting RNA and reverse transcribing it. Only in-frame clones appear in the TCRdb table, and some are missing; sequencing was by immunoSEQ multiplex PCR. The table shows fewer than 110,000 clones, with 70% to 90% occurring only once. Treatment described: oral pan-JAK inhibitor, 5-10 mg twice daily. The entry originates in a study of CD8+ T cells in alopecia areata. At the level of the study: Treated patients swallowed 5 to 10 mg of oral tofacitinib twice daily. Broader study findings: Under tofacitinib, fewer expanded CD8+ clones appeared among the top 100 scalp clones.

The rearrangement links TRBV4-1 to TRBJ2-2; no clear D. This sequence was found in a human donor with alopecia areata. Specimen: CD8+ T cells sorted from blood, collected at approximately week 30, from a patient treated with tofacitinib. CDR3 in DNA: TGCGCCAGCAGCCAATATTACGGTACGAACACCGGGGAGCTGTTTTTT. Translated, it gives CASSQYYGTNTGELFF.